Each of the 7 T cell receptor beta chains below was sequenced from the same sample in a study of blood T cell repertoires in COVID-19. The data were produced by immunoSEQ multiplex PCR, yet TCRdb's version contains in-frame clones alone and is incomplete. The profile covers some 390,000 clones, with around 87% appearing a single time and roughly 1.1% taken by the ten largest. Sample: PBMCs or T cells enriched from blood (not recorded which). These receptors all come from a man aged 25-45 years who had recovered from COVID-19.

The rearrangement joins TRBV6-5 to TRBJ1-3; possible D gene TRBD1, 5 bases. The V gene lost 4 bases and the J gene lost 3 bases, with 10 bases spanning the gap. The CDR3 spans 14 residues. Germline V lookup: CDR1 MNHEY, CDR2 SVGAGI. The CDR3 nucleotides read TGTGCCAGCAGTTCACAGGATTTTGGAAACACCATATATTTT. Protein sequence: CASSSQDFGNTIYF.

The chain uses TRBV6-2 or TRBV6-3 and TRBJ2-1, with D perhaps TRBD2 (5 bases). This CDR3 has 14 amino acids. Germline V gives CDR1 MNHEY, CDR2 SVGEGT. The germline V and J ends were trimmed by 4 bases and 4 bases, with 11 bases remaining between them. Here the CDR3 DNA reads TGTGCCAGCAGTTCTAGGACTCAGTACAATGAGCAGTTCTTC. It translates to CASSSRTQYNEQFF.

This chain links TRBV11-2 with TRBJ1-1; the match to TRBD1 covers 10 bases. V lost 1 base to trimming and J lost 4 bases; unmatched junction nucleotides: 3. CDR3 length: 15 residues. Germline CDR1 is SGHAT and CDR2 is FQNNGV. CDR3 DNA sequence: TGTGCCAGCAGCTTAGTAGGACAGGGGGGCACTGAAGCTTTCTTT. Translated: CASSLVGQGGTEAFF.

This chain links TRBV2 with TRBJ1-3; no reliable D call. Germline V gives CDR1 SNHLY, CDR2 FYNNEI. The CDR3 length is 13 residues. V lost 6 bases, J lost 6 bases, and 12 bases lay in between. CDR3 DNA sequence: TGTGCCAGCAGATCCACCGCGATAAACACCATATATTTT. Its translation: CASRSTAINTIYF.

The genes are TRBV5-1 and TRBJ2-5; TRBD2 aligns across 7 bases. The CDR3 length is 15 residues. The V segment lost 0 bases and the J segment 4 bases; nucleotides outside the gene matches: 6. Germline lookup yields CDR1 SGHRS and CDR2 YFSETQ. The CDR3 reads CASSLVQTGGETQYF. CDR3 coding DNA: TGCGCCAGCAGCTTGGTTCAGACGGGGGGAGAGACCCAGTACTTC.

The CDR3 here is CASSFTSGRRWDTQYF. CDR3 in DNA: TGTGCCAGCAGTTTCACTAGCGGGAGGCGGTGGGATACGCAGTATTTT. This chain connects TRBV28 to TRBJ2-3, with 12 bases fitting TRBD2. Germline-derived CDR1 and CDR2 are MDHEN and SYDVKM. The length of the CDR3 is 16 residues. The junction had 7 bases not matched to a gene; V was cut back by 3 bases and J by 6 bases.

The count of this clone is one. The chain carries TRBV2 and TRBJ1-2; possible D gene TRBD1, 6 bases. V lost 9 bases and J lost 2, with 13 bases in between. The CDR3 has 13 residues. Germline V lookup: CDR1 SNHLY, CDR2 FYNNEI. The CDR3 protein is CARRTRGNYGYTF. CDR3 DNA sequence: TGTGCCAGAAGGACAAGGGGGAACTATGGCTACACCTTC.